Listed below are T cell receptor beta chains from one sample, sequenced in a study of blood T cell repertoires in COVID-19. Repertoires were generated with immunoSEQ multiplex PCR, while TCRdb's copy carries only in-frame clones and drops some. The sample shows around 56,000 clones, 60% to 80% of them seen only once. Sample: peripheral blood. These receptors were taken from a man aged 60 to 69 with acute or convalescent COVID-19. Both conserved end residues are part of each CDR3. The D gene is left open where the match is weak. Not every row has a clone size; where given, it reads once, few, many or a size class.

clone size | D gene | J gene | V gene | CDR3 protein | CDR3 DNA
. | TRBD1 | TRBJ1-2 | TRBV6-6 | CASSRDRPNYGYTF | TGTGCCAGCAGTAGGGACAGACCAAACTATGGCTACACCTTC
. | . | TRBJ1-2 | TRBV6-5 | CASSPFRADGYTF | TGTGCCAGCAGTCCCTTCAGGGCGGATGGCTACACCTTC
. | TRBD1 | TRBJ2-2 | TRBV20-1 | CSAGGTGKGNTGELFF | TGCAGTGCTGGTGGGACAGGGAAGGGGAACACCGGGGAGCTGTTTTTT
. | . | TRBJ1-2 | TRBV20-1 | CSASERRKEGGYTF | TGCAGTGCTAGTGAACGGAGGAAAGAAGGTGGCTACACCTTC
. | . | TRBJ1-1 | TRBV18 | CASSATSNTEAFF | TGTGCCAGCTCCGCGACTTCGAACACTGAAGCTTTCTTT
. | TRBD1 | TRBJ2-1 | TRBV7-2 | CASSSRQGGNEQFF | TGTGCCAGCAGCTCGCGACAGGGGGGCAATGAGCAGTTCTTC
. | . | TRBJ1-6 | TRBV18 | CASSPRRAGREISNSPLHF | TGTGCCAGCTCACCACGGAGGGCCGGTCGGGAAATATCTAATTCACCCCTCCACTTT
. | . | TRBJ2-2 | TRBV7-9 | CASSLVQGIGELFF | TGTGCCAGCAGCTTAGTACAGGGTATCGGGGAGCTGTTTTTT
. | . | TRBJ2-7 | TRBV2 | CASSEGGGEMTYEQYF | TGTGCCAGCAGTGAAGGAGGAGGGGAAATGACCTACGAGCAGTACTTC
. | . | TRBJ2-3 | TRBV18 | CASSQGQSSSTDTQYF | TGTGCCAGCTCACAAGGACAGTCTTCTAGCACAGATACGCAGTATTTT
. | . | TRBJ1-3 | TRBV7-9 | CASSPPGGSSGNTIYF | TGTGCCAGCAGCCCCCCGGGGGGATCCTCTGGAAACACCATATATTTT
. | . | TRBJ1-4 | TRBV2 | CASSERRAGEKLFF | TGTGCCAGCAGTGAACGACGGGCGGGAGAAAAACTGTTTTTT
. | . | TRBJ1-2 | TRBV6-4 | CASREQGHDRTRGGYGYTF | TGTGCCAGCAGGGAACAGGGTCACGATAGAACCCGAGGGGGCTATGGCTACACCTTC
. | . | TRBJ2-2 | TRBV7-3 | CASSLYGGLNTGELFF | TGTGCCAGCAGCTTATATGGGGGCTTGAACACCGGGGAGCTGTTTTTT
. | . | TRBJ1-2 | TRBV5-6 | CASSLGQQSYGYTF | TGTGCCAGCAGCTTGGGACAGCAGAGCTATGGCTACACCTTC
few | . | TRBJ2-7 | TRBV7-2 | CASSTHRTARDEQYF | TGTGCCAGCAGCACCCACCGGACAGCGCGCGACGAGCAGTACTTC
. | . | TRBJ1-5 | TRBV19 | CASSQTGVNQPQHF | TGTGCCAGTTCCCAGACAGGAGTCAATCAGCCCCAGCATTTT
. | . | TRBJ2-3 | TRBV2 | CASRLGTDTQYF | TGTGCCAGCAGACTAGGTACAGATACGCAGTATTTT
. | TRBD1 | TRBJ2-5 | TRBV7-7 | CASSSTGVETQYF | TGTGCTAGCAGCTCGACAGGGGTTGAGACCCAGTACTTC
. | . | TRBJ2-3 | TRBV29-1 | CSVEEGAVADTQYF | TGCAGCGTTGAAGAAGGGGCGGTGGCAGATACGCAGTATTTT
. | . | TRBJ2-6 | TRBV18 | CASSPPFMSSGANVLTF | TGTGCCAGCTCACCACCCTTTATGAGCTCTGGGGCCAACGTCCTGACTTTC
. | TRBD1 | TRBJ2-2 | TRBV7-6 | CASSLPGQELNTGELFF | TGTGCCAGCAGCCTACCAGGACAGGAGCTGAACACCGGGGAGCTGTTTTTT
. | . | TRBJ1-5 | TRBV19 | CASSPGRQGSVDQPQHF | TGTGCCAGTAGTCCCGGGCGGCAGGGGAGTGTGGATCAGCCCCAGCATTTT
. | . | TRBJ2-1 | TRBV2 | CASRRVDDNEQFF | TGTGCCAGCCGCAGGGTTGATGACAATGAGCAGTTCTTC
. | . | TRBJ2-7 | TRBV29-1 | CSVEEEGAYEQYF | TGCAGCGTTGAAGAGGAGGGAGCCTACGAGCAGTACTTC
. | . | TRBJ1-2 | TRBV12-3/TRBV12-4 | CAVKGGTNYGYTF | TGTGCCGTCAAGGGAGGGACTAACTATGGCTACACCTTC
. | . | TRBJ1-1 | TRBV5-1 | CASSLAPDTPEAFF | TGCGCCAGCAGCTTGGCCCCGGACACCCCTGAAGCTTTCTTT
once | . | TRBJ2-7 | TRBV5-1 | CASSLDGSFYEQYF | TGCGCCAGCAGCTTGGACGGGAGCTTCTACGAGCAGTACTTC
few | . | TRBJ1-1 | TRBV7-9 | CASSPSMNTEAFF | TGTGCCAGCAGCCCATCAATGAACACTGAAGCTTTCTTT
. | TRBD1 | TRBJ1-2 | TRBV27 | CASSLSVTGGRGYTF | TGTGCCAGCAGTTTATCTGTGACAGGGGGCCGGGGCTACACCTTC
few | . | TRBJ2-1 | TRBV7-9 | CASSLEWGLASEQFF | TGTGCCAGCAGCTTAGAGTGGGGCTTAGCTAGTGAGCAGTTCTTC
. | . | TRBJ1-1 | TRBV6-5 | CASREGFTEAFF | TGTGCCAGCAGGGAGGGGTTCACTGAAGCTTTCTTT
. | TRBD1 | TRBJ1-1 | TRBV5-1 | CASGRQGDTEAFF | TGCGCCAGCGGCCGACAGGGCGACACTGAAGCTTTCTTT
. | . | TRBJ1-2 | TRBV30 | CAWSFTRGHYGYTF | TGTGCCTGGAGCTTCACCAGGGGCCACTATGGCTACACCTTC
once | . | TRBJ1-2 | TRBV6-5 | CASSNIQGLYGYTF | TGTGCCAGCAGCAATATCCAGGGGCTCTATGGCTACACCTTC
. | TRBD1 | TRBJ1-6 | TRBV14 | CASSTRQGTNSPLHF | TGTGCCAGCAGCACCAGACAGGGTACCAACTCACCCCTCCACTTT